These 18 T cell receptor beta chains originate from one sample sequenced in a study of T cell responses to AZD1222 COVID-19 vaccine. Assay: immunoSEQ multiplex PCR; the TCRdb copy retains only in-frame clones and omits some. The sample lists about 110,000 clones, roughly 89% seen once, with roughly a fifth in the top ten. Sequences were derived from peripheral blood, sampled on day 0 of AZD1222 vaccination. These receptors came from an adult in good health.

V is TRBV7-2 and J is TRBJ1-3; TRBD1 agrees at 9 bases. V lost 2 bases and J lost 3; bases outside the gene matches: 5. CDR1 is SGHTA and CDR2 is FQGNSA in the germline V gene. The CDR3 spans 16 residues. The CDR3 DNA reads TGTGCCAGCAGCTTATACGGACAGGGGATTGGAAACACCATATATTTT. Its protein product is CASSLYGQGIGNTIYF.

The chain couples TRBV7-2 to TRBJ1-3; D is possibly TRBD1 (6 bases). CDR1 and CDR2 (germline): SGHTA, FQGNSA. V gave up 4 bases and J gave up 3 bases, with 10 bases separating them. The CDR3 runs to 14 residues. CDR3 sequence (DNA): TGTGCCAGCAGCTCAGGGGTTGTTGGAAACACCATATATTTT. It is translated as CASSSGVVGNTIYF. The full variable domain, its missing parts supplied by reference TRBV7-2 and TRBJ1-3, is GAGVSQSPSNKVTEKGKDVELRCDPISGHTALYWYRQSLGQGLEFLIYFQGNSAPDKSGLPSDRFSAERTGGSVSTLTIQRTQQEDSAVYLCASSSGVVGNTIYFGEGSWLTVV.

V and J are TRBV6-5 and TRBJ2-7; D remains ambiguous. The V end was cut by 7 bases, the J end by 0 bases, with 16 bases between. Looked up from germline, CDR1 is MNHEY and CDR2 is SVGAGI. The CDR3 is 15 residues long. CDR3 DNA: TGTGCCAGCATGGCTTCCCCCGGAGCCTCCTACGAGCAGTACTTC. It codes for CASMASPGASYEQYF.

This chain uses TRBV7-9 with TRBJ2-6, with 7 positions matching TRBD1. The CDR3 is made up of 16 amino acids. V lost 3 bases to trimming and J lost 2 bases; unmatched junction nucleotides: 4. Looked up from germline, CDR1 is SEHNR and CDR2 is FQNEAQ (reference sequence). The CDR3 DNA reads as TGTGCCAGCAGCTTCGGGCAGGGGGCTGGGGCCAACGTCCTGACTTTC. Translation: CASSFGQGAGANVLTF.

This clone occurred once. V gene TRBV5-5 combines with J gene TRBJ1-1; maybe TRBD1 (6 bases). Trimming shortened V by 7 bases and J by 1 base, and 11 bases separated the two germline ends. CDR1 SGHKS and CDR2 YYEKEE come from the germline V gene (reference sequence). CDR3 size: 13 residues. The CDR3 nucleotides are TGTGCCAGCCGGACAGCCACGAACACTGAAGCTTTCTTT. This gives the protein CASRTATNTEAFF. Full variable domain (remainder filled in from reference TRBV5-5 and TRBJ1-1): DAGVTQSPTHLIKTRGQQVTLRCSPISGHKSVSWYQQVLGQGPQFIFQYYEKEERGRGNFPDRFSARQFPNYSSELNVNALLLGDSALYLCASRTATNTEAFFGQGTRLTVV.

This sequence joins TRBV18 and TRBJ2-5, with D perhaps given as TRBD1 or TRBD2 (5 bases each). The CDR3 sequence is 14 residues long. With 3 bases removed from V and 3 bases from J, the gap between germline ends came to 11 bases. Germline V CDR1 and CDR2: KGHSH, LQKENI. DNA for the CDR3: TGTGCCAGCTCACCGACCGGGACGAAAGAGACCCAGTACTTC. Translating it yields CASSPTGTKETQYF.

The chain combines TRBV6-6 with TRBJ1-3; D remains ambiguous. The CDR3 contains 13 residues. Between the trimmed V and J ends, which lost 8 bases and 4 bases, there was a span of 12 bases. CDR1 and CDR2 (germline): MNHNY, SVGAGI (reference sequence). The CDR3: CASSATHGNTIYF. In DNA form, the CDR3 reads TGTGCCAGCTCGGCAACCCACGGAAACACCATATATTTT.

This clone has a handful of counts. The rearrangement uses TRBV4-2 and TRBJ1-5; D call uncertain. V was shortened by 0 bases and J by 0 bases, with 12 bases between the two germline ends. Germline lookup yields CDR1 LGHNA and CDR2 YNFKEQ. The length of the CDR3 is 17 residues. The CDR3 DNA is TGTGCCAGCAGCCAAGAGGTCGGTGTTTATAGCAATCAGCCCCAGCATTTT. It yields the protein CASSQEVGVYSNQPQHF.

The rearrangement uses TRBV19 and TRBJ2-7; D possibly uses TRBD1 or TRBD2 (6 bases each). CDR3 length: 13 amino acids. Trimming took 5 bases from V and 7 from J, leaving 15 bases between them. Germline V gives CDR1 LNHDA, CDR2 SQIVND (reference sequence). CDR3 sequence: CASSSWGAREQYF. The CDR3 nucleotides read TGTGCCAGTAGTTCGTGGGGGGCTCGGGAGCAGTACTTC.

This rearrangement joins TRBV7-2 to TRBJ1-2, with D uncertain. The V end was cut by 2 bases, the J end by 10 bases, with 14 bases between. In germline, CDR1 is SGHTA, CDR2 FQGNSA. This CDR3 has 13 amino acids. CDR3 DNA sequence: TGTGCCAGCAGCTTACACACGAGGGTTGACTACACCTTC. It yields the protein CASSLHTRVDYTF.

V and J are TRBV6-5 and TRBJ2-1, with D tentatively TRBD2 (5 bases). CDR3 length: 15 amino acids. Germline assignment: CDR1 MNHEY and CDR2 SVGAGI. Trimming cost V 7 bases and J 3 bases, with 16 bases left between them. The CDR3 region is CASTPGVGLYNEQFF. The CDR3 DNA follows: TGTGCCAGCACTCCAGGTGTAGGACTCTACAATGAGCAGTTCTTC.

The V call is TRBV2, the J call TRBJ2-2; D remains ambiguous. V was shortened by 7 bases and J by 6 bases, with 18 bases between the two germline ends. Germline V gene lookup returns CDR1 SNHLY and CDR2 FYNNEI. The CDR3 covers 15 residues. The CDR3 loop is CASIPDRRSAGELFF. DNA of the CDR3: TGTGCCAGCATCCCCGACCGCCGGAGCGCCGGGGAGCTGTTTTTT.

The CDR3 region is CASSQRIGGDTGELFF. The CDR3 DNA sequence: TGTGCCAGCAGCCAGAGAATAGGGGGAGACACCGGGGAGCTGTTTTTT. The V call is TRBV11-3, the J call TRBJ2-2; D may be TRBD1 (6 bases). V lost 5 bases and J lost 3, with 16 bases in between. CDR3 length equals 16 residues. Germline V gene data show CDR1 as SGHNT and CDR2 as YENEEA.

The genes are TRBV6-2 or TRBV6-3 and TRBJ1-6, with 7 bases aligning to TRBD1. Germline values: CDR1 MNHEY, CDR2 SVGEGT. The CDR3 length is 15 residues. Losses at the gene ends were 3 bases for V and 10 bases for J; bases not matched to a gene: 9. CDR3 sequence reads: CASSYFSGGRSPLHF. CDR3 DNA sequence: TGTGCCAGCAGTTATTTTTCAGGGGGTCGATCACCCCTCCACTTT.

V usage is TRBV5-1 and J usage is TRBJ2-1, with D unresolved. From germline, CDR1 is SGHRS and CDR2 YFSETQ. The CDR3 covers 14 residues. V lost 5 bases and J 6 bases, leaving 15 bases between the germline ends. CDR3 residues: CASRLQAAVNEQFF. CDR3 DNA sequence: TGCGCCAGCAGGCTTCAGGCTGCGGTCAATGAGCAGTTCTTC.

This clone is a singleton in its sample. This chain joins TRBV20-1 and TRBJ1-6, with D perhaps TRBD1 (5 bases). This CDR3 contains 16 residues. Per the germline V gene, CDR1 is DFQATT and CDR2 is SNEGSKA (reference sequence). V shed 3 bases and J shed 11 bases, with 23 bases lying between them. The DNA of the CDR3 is TGCAGTGCTAGTACCAATCTTCAGGGCCTTGGGGCACCCCTCCACTTT. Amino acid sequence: CSASTNLQGLGAPLHF.

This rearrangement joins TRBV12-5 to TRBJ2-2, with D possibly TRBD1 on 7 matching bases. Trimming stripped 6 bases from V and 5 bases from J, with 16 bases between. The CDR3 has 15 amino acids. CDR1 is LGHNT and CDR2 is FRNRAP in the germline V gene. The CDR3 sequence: CASGPQGGGTGELFF. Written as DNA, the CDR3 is TGTGCTAGTGGACCTCAGGGGGGCGGGACCGGGGAGCTGTTTTTT. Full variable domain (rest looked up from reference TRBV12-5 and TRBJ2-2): DARVTQTPRHKVTEMGQEVTMRCQPILGHNTVFWYRQTMMQGLELLAYFRNRAPLDDSGMPKDRFSAEMPDATLATLKIQPSEPRDSAVYFCASGPQGGGTGELFFGEGSRLTVL.

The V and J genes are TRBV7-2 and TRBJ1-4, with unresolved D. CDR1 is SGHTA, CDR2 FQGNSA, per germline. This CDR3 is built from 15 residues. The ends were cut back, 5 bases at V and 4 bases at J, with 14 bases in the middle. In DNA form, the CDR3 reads TGTGCCAGCAGCCCACGCAGCGGGATTAATGAAAAACTGTTTTTT. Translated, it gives CASSPRSGINEKLFF.